This entry features one TCR beta chain sequence. This CDR3 has 15 residues. Germline lookup yields CDR1 SGHDN and CDR2 FVKESK. The V end was cut by 5 bases, the J end by 3 bases, with 14 bases between. The entry originates in a study of blood T cell repertoires in COVID-19. About the research overall: Specimens from acute and convalescent COVID-19 originated in the United States, Italy and Spain. T cells, B-cell-depleted T cells, or PBMCs supplied cDNA or gDNA.

In the source study's methods: Estimates of nucleated cell counts were drawn from the amplification of reference gene primers. Data came from immunoSEQ multiplex PCR; TCRdb stores just in-frame clones and leaves some out. D and trimming were read from the DNA, whereas the V and J calls and clone size are those reported in that table. Of about 82,000 clones in the sample, around four fifths are singletons; the top ten hold approximately 17%. The sample comprised peripheral blood. V gene TRBV14 combines with J gene TRBJ2-1; TRBD2 is a possible D gene (5 bases). This TCR was recovered from a woman aged 55-69 years with acute or convalescent COVID-19. CDR3 residues: CASSLDGGGYNEQFF. The DNA of the CDR3 is TGTGCCAGCAGCTTGGACGGCGGAGGCTACAATGAGCAGTTCTTC. The complete variable domain, with remaining parts taken from reference TRBV14 and TRBJ2-1, reads EAGVTQFPSHSVIEKGQTVTLRCDPISGHDNLYWYRRVMGKEIKFLLHFVKESKQDESGMPNNRFLAERTGGTYSTLKVQPAELEDSGVYFCASSLDGGGYNEQFFGPGTRLTVL.